These 18 T cell receptor beta chains were sequenced from one sample in a study of OX40 agonist ivuxolimab in advanced cancers. Using immunoSEQ multiplex PCR, the repertoire was profiled, and TCRdb retains in-frame clones only, with some absent. The sample includes roughly 56,000 clones, nearly 85% of them seen just once. The input for sequencing was CD4+ or CD8+ T cells sorted from blood, taken in a trial of the OX40 agonist ivuxolimab. The receptors derive from an adult with an advanced solid tumor such as melanoma, head and neck, liver or kidney cancer.

The gene calls are TRBV19 and TRBJ2-1; D not resolved. Trimming pared 1 base from V and 0 bases from J, leaving 10 bases between. CDR1 is LNHDA and CDR2 is SQIVND in the germline V gene (reference sequence). CDR3 length: 16 residues. The DNA of the CDR3 is TGTGCCAGTAGTATAGTTCCGGGTAGCTCCTACAATGAGCAGTTCTTC. As protein: CASSIVPGSSYNEQFF.

The CDR3 region is CASSLLAGGFAPQYF. In DNA, the CDR3 is TGTGCCAGCAGCCTCTTAGCGGGGGGGTTTGCCCCGCAGTATTTT. The rearrangement joins TRBV11-1 to TRBJ2-3, with TRBD2 matching 11 bases. The V and J ends lost 5 bases and 10 bases, in that order; junction bases with no gene match: 11. CDR1 SGHAT and CDR2 FQDESV come from the germline V gene (reference sequence). The CDR3 runs to 15 residues.

The chain recombines TRBV7-3 with TRBJ2-1; 7 bases align to TRBD2. The CDR3 totals 15 residues. Losses at the gene ends were 5 bases for V and 7 bases for J; bases not matched to a gene: 11. CDR1 is SGHTA and CDR2 is FQGTGA in the germline V gene. The DNA for the CDR3 is TGTGCCAGCAGCCCAATGGCGGGGGAAAGAAATGAGCAGTTCTTC. It translates to CASSPMAGERNEQFF.

J is TRBJ1-6 and V is TRBV11-2; a possible D gene is TRBD1 (5 bases). This CDR3 is 14 amino acids long. In germline, CDR1 is SGHAT, CDR2 FQNNGV. V was pared by 1 base and J by 6 bases, with 7 bases between. The CDR3: CASSLAGGNSPLHF. The DNA for the CDR3 is TGTGCCAGCAGCTTAGCTGGGGGTAATTCACCCCTCCACTTT.

This clone is labeled medium-sized. This chain connects TRBV19 to TRBJ2-2, with D uncertain. Per the germline V gene, CDR1 is LNHDA and CDR2 is SQIVND (reference sequence). The CDR3 length is 13 residues. V was shortened by 8 bases and J by 2 bases, with 9 bases between the two germline ends. The CDR3 reads CASSDVNTGELFF. Here the CDR3 DNA reads TGTGCCAGTTCCGACGTCAACACCGGGGAGCTGTTTTTT. The full variable domain, in which reference TRBV19 and TRBJ2-2 provide the parts outside the CDR3, is DGGITQSPKYLFRKEGQNVTLSCEQNLNHDAMYWYRQDPGQGLRLIYYSQIVNDFQKGDIAEGYSVSREKKESFPLTVTSAQKNPTAFYLCASSDVNTGELFFGEGSRLTVL.

The chain combines TRBV7-9 with TRBJ1-3; D remains ambiguous. Per germline, CDR1 SEHNR and CDR2 FQNEAQ (reference sequence). The CDR3 consists of 15 residues. Trimming cost V 3 bases and J 0 bases, with 9 bases left between them. The CDR3 reads CASSLERGSGNTIYF. The CDR3 DNA reads as TGTGCCAGCAGCTTGGAGCGAGGCTCTGGAAACACCATATATTTT.

V is TRBV5-1 and J is TRBJ1-1, with 11 bases lining up with TRBD1. Germline CDR1 SGHRS, CDR2 YFSETQ. V trimming: 0 bases; J trimming: 5 bases; junction bases outside the gene matches: 12. The CDR3 sequence is 18 residues long. The CDR3 DNA sequence: TGCGCCAGCAGCTTGGATGATTATACGGGGACAGGGGGAACTGAAGCTTTCTTT. Residues: CASSLDDYTGTGGTEAFF.

Written as DNA, the CDR3 is TGTGCCTGGAGACACGAAGAGACCCAGTACTTC. The encoded protein is CAWRHEETQYF. The chain employs TRBV30 and TRBJ2-5; D call uncertain. V was shortened by 3 bases and J by 3 bases, with 5 bases between the two germline ends. Germline V gives CDR1 GTSNPN, CDR2 SVGIG (reference sequence). CDR3 length equals 11 residues.

On this clone itself: Other DNA variants within this sample encode the same CDR3. The chain employs TRBV27 and TRBJ1-2, with unresolved D. Germline assignment: CDR1 MNHEY and CDR2 SMNVEV (reference sequence). The CDR3 is made up of 13 amino acids. Trimming stripped 5 bases from V and 4 bases from J, with 11 bases between. CDR3 in DNA: TGTGCCAGCAGTGTGGACGGACTCTATGGCTACACCTTC. It specifies CASSVDGLYGYTF.

The rearrangement joins TRBV6-6 to TRBJ2-7; 7 nucleotides match TRBD1. The CDR3 is 15 residues long. V dropped 6 bases and J dropped 5; count of bases not matched to a gene: 13. The germline CDR1 and CDR2 sequences are MNHNY and SVGAGI (reference sequence). DNA of the CDR3: TGTGCCAGCAGCCGACCACAGGGGAACGGGGACGAGCAGTACTTC. Translating gives CASSRPQGNGDEQYF.

Only a few counts were recorded for this clone. V usage is TRBV5-8 and J usage is TRBJ2-7, with D possibly TRBD1 on 5 matching bases. The length of the CDR3 is 14 residues. The V end lost 5 bases, the J end lost 2 bases, and 14 bases lay between the germline ends. Germline V gene sequence: CDR1 SGHTS, CDR2 YDEGEE. CDR3 sequence (DNA): TGTGCCAGCAGTCACACCATGGACACCTACGAGCAGTACTTC. Translating it yields CASSHTMDTYEQYF.

The V call is TRBV29-1, the J call TRBJ1-1; D remains ambiguous. Germline-derived CDR1 and CDR2 are SQVTM and ANQGSEA. The V gene lost 1 base and the J gene lost 6 bases, with 12 bases spanning the gap. CDR3 size: 13 residues. Here the CDR3 reads CSVEVQTRSEAFF. Here the CDR3 DNA reads TGCAGCGTTGAAGTTCAGACCCGATCTGAAGCTTTCTTT.

This chain joins TRBV10-3 and TRBJ2-6; 10 positions match TRBD1. Trimming at V came to 7 bases and at J to 0 bases, leaving 6 bases not matched to a gene. Germline CDR1 ENHRY, CDR2 SYGVKD. CDR3 size: 17 residues. The CDR3 nucleotides read TGTGCCATCACCTCGGACAGGGGGGACTCTGGGGCCAACGTCCTGACTTTC. Its translation is CAITSDRGDSGANVLTF.

This chain connects TRBV28 to TRBJ2-1; 10 bases line up with TRBD2. The CDR3 is made up of 13 amino acids. V shed 10 bases and J 8 bases; nucleotides not matched to a gene: 8. Germline-derived CDR1 and CDR2 are MDHEN and SYDVKM. The CDR3, as DNA: TGTGCCACCGGGACTAGCGTCATCGATGAGCAGTTCTTC. Amino acids: CATGTSVIDEQFF.

The V and J genes are TRBV28 and TRBJ1-2; no clear D. Germline V CDR1 and CDR2: MDHEN, SYDVKM. The CDR3 contains 16 residues. V lost 4 bases to trimming and J lost 7 bases, with 22 bases between them. CDR3: CASSYGIGQLVGGYTF. DNA for the CDR3: TGTGCCAGCAGTTACGGCATAGGGCAGCTTGTTGGTGGCTACACCTTC.

Turning to this clone: At one end, the junction sequence differs from germline, possibly due to a read error. This chain links TRBV7-7 with TRBJ2-3; D not resolved. Germline CDR1 SSHAT, CDR2 FNYEAQ (reference sequence). This CDR3 is 12 amino acids long. This CDR3 is CASSRITDTQYF. CDR3 coding DNA: TGTGCTAGCAGCAGAATCACAGATACGCAGTATTTT.

In this sample, this clone turned up a few times. The chain couples TRBV28 to TRBJ1-1; TRBD1 is a possible D gene (6 bases). The germline V gene has CDR1 MDHEN and CDR2 SYDVKM. The CDR3 totals 16 residues. V shed 6 bases and J shed 4 bases, with 21 bases lying between them. CDR3 bases: TGTGCCAGCAGCGATGGATGGGGGGGCTTAGGCACTGAAGCTTTCTTT. Translating it yields CASSDGWGGLGTEAFF.

The chain combines TRBV19 with TRBJ2-1; maybe TRBD2 (6 bases). The germline CDR1 and CDR2 sequences are LNHDA and SQIVND (reference sequence). V lost 9 bases, J lost 0 bases, and 12 bases lay in between. This CDR3 comprises 14 residues. For the CDR3, the DNA is TGTGCCAGCACTCGGGGGAGCTCCTACAATGAGCAGTTCTTC. This sequence encodes CASTRGSSYNEQFF.